The 19 T cell receptor beta chains listed next were all sequenced from one sample in a study of T cell responses to AZD1222 COVID-19 vaccine. Assay: immunoSEQ multiplex PCR; the TCRdb copy retains only in-frame clones and omits some. The top ten clones hold around 2.8% of a sample with about 78,000 clones, about 82% of them seen once. The input for sequencing was peripheral blood, taken on day 0 of AZD1222 vaccination. The receptors here all came from an adult in good health.

V and J are TRBV27 and TRBJ2-1; 8 positions match TRBD1. The length of the CDR3 is 15 residues. CDR1 MNHEY and CDR2 SMNVEV come from the germline V gene (reference sequence). V trimming: 5 bases; J trimming: 5 bases; junction bases outside the gene matches: 8. The DNA of the CDR3 is TGTGCCAGCAGTCCCCGGACAGGGAGTAACAATGAGCAGTTCTTC. Translated, it gives CASSPRTGSNNEQFF.

This rearrangement joins TRBV7-2 to TRBJ2-3; 10 positions match TRBD1. This CDR3 has 15 amino acids. Trimming took 5 bases from V and 3 from J; bases not matched to a gene: 5. CDR1 is SGHTA and CDR2 is FQGNSA in the germline V gene. The CDR3 DNA follows: TGTGCCAGCAGCCAGACAGGGGGCTTGACAGATACGCAGTATTTT. As protein: CASSQTGGLTDTQYF.

This sequence joins TRBV11-2 and TRBJ1-4; no definite D call. V was cut by 3 bases and J by 3 bases, with 17 bases left in between. The CDR3 runs 17 residues. Germline V gene lookup returns CDR1 SGHAT and CDR2 FQNNGV. The CDR3 coding sequence is TGTGCCAGCAGCTTGACGGGAGGGAAGGTCGCTAATGAAAAACTGTTTTTT. Translation gives CASSLTGGKVANEKLFF.

J is TRBJ1-4 and V is TRBV9, with TRBD1 matching over 7 bases. V was clipped by 4 bases and J by 5 bases; unmatched bases: 8. The CDR3 spans 15 residues. Germline loops: CDR1 SGDLS, CDR2 YYNGEE. The CDR3 sequence: CASSIRQGPNEKLFF. CDR3 bases: TGTGCCAGCAGCATACGACAGGGACCGAATGAAAAACTGTTTTTT.

The chain joins TRBV21-1 to TRBJ1-4. TRBV21-1 is flagged as a pseudogene. The CDR3 runs to 16 residues. CDR3 sequence: CASSKGGGATNEKLFF. CDR3 DNA sequence: TGTGCCAGCAGCAAAGGAGGGGGGGCGACTAATGAAAAACTGTTTTTT.

This chain joins TRBV4-3 and TRBJ2-5; D possibly corresponds to TRBD2 (5 bases). CDR1 and CDR2 (germline): LGHNA, YSLEER. This CDR3 spans 16 amino acids. V lost 3 bases and J lost 2, with 16 bases in between. The CDR3 nucleotides read TGCGCCAGCAGCCAGGGATCGGGGTCCCTACAAGAGACCCAGTACTTC. This codes for CASSQGSGSLQETQYF.

This clone has a single count. The rearrangement joins TRBV27 to TRBJ2-7; D is undetermined. This CDR3 is 15 amino acids long. Germline CDR1 and CDR2: MNHEY and SMNVEV (reference sequence). V lost 0 bases, J lost 0 bases, and 9 bases lay in between. CDR3 sequence reads: CASSLSGRFSYEQYF. For the CDR3, the DNA is TGTGCCAGCAGTTTATCCGGCCGGTTCTCCTACGAGCAGTACTTC.

This clone was seen just once. The V and J genes are TRBV30 and TRBJ1-6, with 8 nucleotides matching TRBD1. The trim removed 6 bases at V and 9 bases at J, leaving 10 bases unmatched. Germline assignment: CDR1 GTSNPN and CDR2 SVGIG (reference sequence). The CDR3 has 14 residues. The DNA of the CDR3 is TGTGCCTGCAATGGACAGGGAGGGAGTTCACCCCTCCACTTT. This gives the protein CACNGQGGSSPLHF. Variable domain in full (rest from reference TRBV30 and TRBJ1-6): SQTIHQWPATLVQPVGSPLSLECTVEGTSNPNLYWYRQAAGRGLQLLFYSVGIGQISSEVPQNLSASRPQDRQFILSSKKLLLSDSGFYLCACNGQGGSSPLHFGNGTRLTVT.

This chain uses TRBV3-1 (or the pseudogene TRBV3-2) with TRBJ2-5; TRBD2 matches 8 bases. The CDR3 is 15 residues long. Losses at the gene ends were 2 bases for V and 5 bases for J; bases not matched to a gene: 7. Germline CDR1 and CDR2: LGHDT and YNNKEL (reference sequence). CDR3 amino acids: CASSQQLAAAETQYF. The CDR3 nucleotides read TGTGCCAGCAGCCAACAACTAGCGGCGGCGGAGACCCAGTACTTC.

The sample holds one count of this clone. This sequence joins TRBV5-4 and TRBJ2-5; weak D call: TRBD1 (7 bases). The V gene's germline CDR1 is SGHNT and CDR2 YYREEE (reference sequence). The CDR3 spans 15 residues. V shed 4 bases and J shed 5 bases, with 18 bases lying between them. The DNA of the CDR3 is TGTGCCAGCAGCCGCAAAACAGGGGCGGGGGAGACCCAGTACTTC. Protein sequence: CASSRKTGAGETQYF.

A few counts support this clone. Here the CDR3 DNA reads TGTGCCAGCAGTTTGAGGGAAAACACTGAAGCTTTCTTT. Translation: CASSLRENTEAFF. The chain links TRBV6-2 or TRBV6-3 to TRBJ1-1; D unclear. The V gene's germline CDR1 is MNHEY and CDR2 SVGEGT. V lost 4 bases to trimming and J lost 2 bases, with 8 bases between them. This CDR3 comprises 13 residues.

The V gene is TRBV2, the J gene TRBJ2-4; 12 bases agree with TRBD1. V shed 4 bases, J shed 0 bases, and the junction held 10 bases outside the gene matches. Germline CDR1 SNHLY, CDR2 FYNNEI. This CDR3 is built from 19 residues. The CDR3 loop reads CASSGTGTGGELAKNIQYF. CDR3 bases: TGTGCCAGCAGTGGGACCGGGACAGGGGGCGAACTAGCCAAAAACATTCAGTACTTC.

The V and J genes are TRBV12-5 and TRBJ1-3; a weak D match, TRBD1 (5 bases). Germline values: CDR1 LGHNT, CDR2 FRNRAP. V lost 3 bases and J lost 0, with 21 bases in between. CDR3 length: 19 residues. CDR3 loop: CASGFLIPGLDLSGNTIYF. The CDR3 DNA is TGTGCTAGTGGTTTCCTTATCCCGGGACTCGACCTCTCTGGAAACACCATATATTTT.

J is TRBJ1-5 and V is TRBV10-2; a weak D match, TRBD1 (6 bases). This CDR3 spans 14 amino acids. Germline-derived CDR1 and CDR2 are WSHSY and SAAADI. V lost 5 bases, J lost 6 bases, and 14 bases lay in between. CDR3 in DNA: TGCGCCAGCAGTTCCGGGGGGCCTATTCAGCCCCAGCATTTT. Its protein product is CASSSGGPIQPQHF.

The rearrangement joins TRBV5-1 to TRBJ2-7; D tentatively fits TRBD1 or TRBD2 (5 bases each). The V gene's germline CDR1 is SGHRS and CDR2 YFSETQ. Trimming removed 0 bases from V and 6 bases from J, with 16 bases in between. The CDR3 extends over 15 amino acids. The CDR3 sequence is CASSLAGTRGSEQYF. CDR3 coding DNA: TGCGCCAGCAGCTTGGCAGGGACGAGGGGCTCCGAGCAGTACTTC.

Only a few counts were recorded for this clone. This chain connects TRBV21-1 to TRBJ1-6. TRBV21-1 is listed as a pseudogene. The CDR3 covers 17 residues. As DNA, the CDR3 is TGTGCCAGCAGCAAAGCTGGGAAGGGGGGGAAGTATTCACCCCTCCACTTT. This sequence encodes CASSKAGKGGKYSPLHF.

The V and J genes are TRBV29-1 and TRBJ2-1; D remains unclear. The V end lost 2 bases, the J end lost 7 bases, and 9 bases lay between the germline ends. Germline V lookup: CDR1 SQVTM, CDR2 ANQGSEA. CDR3 length: 12 residues. In nucleotides, the CDR3 is TGCAGCGTTGAATCGGGTGGGAATGAGCAGTTCTTC. Its protein product is CSVESGGNEQFF.

The chain is built from TRBV14 and TRBJ2-3; D gene ambiguous. V lost 3 bases and J 0 bases, leaving 4 bases between the germline ends. The CDR3 covers 13 residues. The germline gives CDR1 SGHDN, CDR2 FVKESK. DNA of the CDR3: TGTGCCAGCAGCCAGATTAGCACAGATACGCAGTATTTT. This encodes CASSQISTDTQYF. Using reference TRBV14 and TRBJ2-3 for the parts outside the CDR3, the full variable domain is EAGVTQFPSHSVIEKGQTVTLRCDPISGHDNLYWYRRVMGKEIKFLLHFVKESKQDESGMPNNRFLAERTGGTYSTLKVQPAELEDSGVYFCASSQISTDTQYFGPGTRLTVL.

This rearrangement joins TRBV7-9 to TRBJ2-3, with 12 bases aligning to TRBD2. The trim removed 5 bases at V and 0 bases at J, leaving 3 bases unmatched. The CDR3 extends over 16 amino acids. Germline-derived CDR1 and CDR2 are SEHNR and FQNEAQ (reference sequence). CDR3 DNA: TGTGCCAGCAGCGCCGGACTAGCGGGGAGCACAGATACGCAGTATTTT. Amino acids: CASSAGLAGSTDTQYF.